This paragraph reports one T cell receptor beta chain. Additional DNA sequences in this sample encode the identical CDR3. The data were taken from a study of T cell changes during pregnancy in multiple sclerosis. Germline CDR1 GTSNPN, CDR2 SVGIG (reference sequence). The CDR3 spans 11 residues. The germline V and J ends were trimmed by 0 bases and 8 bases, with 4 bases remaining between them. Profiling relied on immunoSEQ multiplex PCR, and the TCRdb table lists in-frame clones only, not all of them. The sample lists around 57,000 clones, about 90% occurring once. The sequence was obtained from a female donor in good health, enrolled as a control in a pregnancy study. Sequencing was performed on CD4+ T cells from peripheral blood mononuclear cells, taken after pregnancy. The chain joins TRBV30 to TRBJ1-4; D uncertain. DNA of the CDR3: TGTGCCTGGAGTGTTAGAGAAAAACTGTTTTTT. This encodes CAWSVREKLFF.